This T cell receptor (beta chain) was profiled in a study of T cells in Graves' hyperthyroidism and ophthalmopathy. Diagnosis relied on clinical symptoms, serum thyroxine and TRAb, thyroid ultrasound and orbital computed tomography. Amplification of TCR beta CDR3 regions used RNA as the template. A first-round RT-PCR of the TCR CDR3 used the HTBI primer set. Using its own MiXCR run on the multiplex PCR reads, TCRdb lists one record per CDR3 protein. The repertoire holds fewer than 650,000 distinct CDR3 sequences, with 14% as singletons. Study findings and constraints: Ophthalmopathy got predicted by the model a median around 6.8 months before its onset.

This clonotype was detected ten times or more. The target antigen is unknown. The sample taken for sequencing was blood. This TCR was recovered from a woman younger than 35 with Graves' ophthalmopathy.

The CDR3 region is CATRLDAYSNQPQHF. CDR3 DNA sequence: TGTGCCACCAGATTGGACGCCTATAGCAATCAGCCCCAGCATTTT. V is TRBV15 and J is TRBJ1-5; D ambiguous. Trimming took 6 bases from V and 0 from J, leaving 12 bases between them. Germline CDR1 and CDR2: LNHNV and YYDKDF (reference sequence). This CDR3 region has 15 residues.